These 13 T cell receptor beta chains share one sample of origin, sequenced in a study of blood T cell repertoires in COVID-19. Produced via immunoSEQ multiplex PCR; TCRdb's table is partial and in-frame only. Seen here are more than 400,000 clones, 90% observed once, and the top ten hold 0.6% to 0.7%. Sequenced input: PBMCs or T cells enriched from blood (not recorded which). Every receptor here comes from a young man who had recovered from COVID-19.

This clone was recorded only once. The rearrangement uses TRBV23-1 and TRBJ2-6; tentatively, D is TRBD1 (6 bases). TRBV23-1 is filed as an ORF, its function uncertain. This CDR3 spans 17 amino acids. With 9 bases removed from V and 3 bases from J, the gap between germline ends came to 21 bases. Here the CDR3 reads CAREGHIVFGGANVLTF. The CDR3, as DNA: TGCGCCAGAGAGGGACACATAGTATTCGGTGGGGCCAACGTCCTGACTTTC.

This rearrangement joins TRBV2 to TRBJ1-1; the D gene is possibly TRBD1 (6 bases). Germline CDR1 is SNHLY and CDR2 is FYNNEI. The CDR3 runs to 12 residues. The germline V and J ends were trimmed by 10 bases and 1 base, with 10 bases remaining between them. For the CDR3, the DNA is TGTGCCATCGGACAGAAGAACACTGAAGCTTTCTTT. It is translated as CAIGQKNTEAFF. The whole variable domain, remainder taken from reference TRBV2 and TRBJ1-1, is EPEVTQTPSHQVTQMGQEVILRCVPISNHLYFYWYRQILGQKVEFLVSFYNNEISEKSEIFDDQFSVERPDGSNFTLKIRSTKLEDSAMYFCAIGQKNTEAFFGQGTRLTVV.

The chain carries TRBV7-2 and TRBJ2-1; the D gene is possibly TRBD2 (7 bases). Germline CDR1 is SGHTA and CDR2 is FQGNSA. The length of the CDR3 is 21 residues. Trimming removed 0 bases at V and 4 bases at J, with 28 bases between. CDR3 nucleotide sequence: TGTGCCAGCAGCTTAGCGGGGGCCAGGGGCCGATCGAGCGGGGATTACAATGAGCAGTTCTTC. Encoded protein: CASSLAGARGRSSGDYNEQFF.

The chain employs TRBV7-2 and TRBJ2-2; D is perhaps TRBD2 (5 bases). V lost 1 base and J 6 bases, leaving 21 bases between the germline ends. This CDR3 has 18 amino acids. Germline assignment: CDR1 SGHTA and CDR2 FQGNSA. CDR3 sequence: CASSLGGPRGIRAGELFF. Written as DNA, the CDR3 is TGTGCCAGCAGCTTAGGAGGGCCTCGGGGAATTCGCGCCGGGGAGCTGTTTTTT.

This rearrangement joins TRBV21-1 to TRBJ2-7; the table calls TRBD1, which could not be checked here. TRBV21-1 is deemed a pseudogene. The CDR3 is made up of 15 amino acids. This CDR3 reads CASSKCPDSLVQQYF. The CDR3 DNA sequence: TGTGCCAGCAGCAAATGCCCGGACAGCCTGGTCCAGCAGTACTTC.

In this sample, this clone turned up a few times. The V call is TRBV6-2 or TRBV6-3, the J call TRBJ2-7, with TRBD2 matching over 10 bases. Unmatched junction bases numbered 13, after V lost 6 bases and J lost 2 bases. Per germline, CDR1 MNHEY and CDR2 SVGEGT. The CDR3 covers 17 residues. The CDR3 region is CASSPQRGGQGPYEQYF. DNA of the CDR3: TGTGCCAGCAGCCCCCAGCGGGGGGGCCAGGGGCCCTACGAGCAGTACTTC.

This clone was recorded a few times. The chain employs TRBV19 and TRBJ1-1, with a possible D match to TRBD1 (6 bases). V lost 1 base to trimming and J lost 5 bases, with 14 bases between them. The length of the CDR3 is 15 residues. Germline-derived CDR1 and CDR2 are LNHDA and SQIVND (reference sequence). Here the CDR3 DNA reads TGTGCCAGTAGTATAGGAGGTCCAGGGGTAACTGAAGCTTTCTTT. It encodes CASSIGGPGVTEAFF.

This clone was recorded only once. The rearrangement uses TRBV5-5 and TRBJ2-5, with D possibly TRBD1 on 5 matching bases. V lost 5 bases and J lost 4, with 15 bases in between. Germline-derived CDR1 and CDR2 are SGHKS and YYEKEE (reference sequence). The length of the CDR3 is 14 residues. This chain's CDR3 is CASRQDTMSETQYF. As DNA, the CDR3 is TGTGCCAGCAGACAGGACACAATGTCAGAGACCCAGTACTTC.

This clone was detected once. This CDR3 is CASSREEASGAFF. The CDR3 DNA is TGTGCCAGCTCGCGAGAGGAAGCGAGTGGAGCTTTCTTT. The chain links TRBV18 to TRBJ1-1; D gene uncertain. Looked up from germline, CDR1 is KGHSH and CDR2 is LQKENI. V lost 6 bases and J lost 10, with 18 bases in between. There are 13 residues in the CDR3.

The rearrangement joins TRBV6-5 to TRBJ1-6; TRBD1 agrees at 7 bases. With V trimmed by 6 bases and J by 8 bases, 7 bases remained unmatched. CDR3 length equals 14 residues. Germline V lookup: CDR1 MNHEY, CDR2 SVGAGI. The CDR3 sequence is CASSLQGMDSPLHF. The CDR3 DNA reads TGTGCCAGCAGCCTACAGGGGATGGATTCACCCCTCCACTTT.

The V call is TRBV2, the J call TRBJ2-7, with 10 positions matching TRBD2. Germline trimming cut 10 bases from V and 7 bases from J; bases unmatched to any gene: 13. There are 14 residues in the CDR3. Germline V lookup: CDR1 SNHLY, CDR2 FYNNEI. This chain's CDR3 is CATILAGRQFEQYF. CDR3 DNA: TGTGCCACCATACTAGCGGGAAGGCAATTTGAGCAGTACTTC.

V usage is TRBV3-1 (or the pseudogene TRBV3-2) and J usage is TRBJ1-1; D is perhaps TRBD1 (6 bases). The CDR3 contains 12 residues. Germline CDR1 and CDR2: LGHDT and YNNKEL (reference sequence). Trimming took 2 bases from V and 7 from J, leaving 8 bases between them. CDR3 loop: CASSQQGIEAFF. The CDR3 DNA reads TGTGCCAGCAGCCAACAGGGGATTGAAGCTTTCTTT.

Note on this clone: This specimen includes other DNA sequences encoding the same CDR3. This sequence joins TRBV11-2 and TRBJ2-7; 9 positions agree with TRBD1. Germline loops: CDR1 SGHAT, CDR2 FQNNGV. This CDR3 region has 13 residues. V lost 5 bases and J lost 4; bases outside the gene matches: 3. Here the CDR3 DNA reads TGTGCCAGCAGCCCAGACAGGGGGTACGAGCAGTACTTC. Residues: CASSPDRGYEQYF.